These 24 T cell receptor beta chains were all obtained from the same sample, sequenced in a study of identical twins. From the 5' RACE reads, TCRdb called clonotypes with MiXCR, one entry per CDR3 protein. Of approximately 250,000 distinct CDR3 sequences in the sample, under 8.5% were seen once. This same sample was also taken into another study, of T cells expressing NK-cell markers.

The specimen was CD8+ T cells sorted from blood. Receptors originate from a woman in her late teens or twenties in good health.

The rearrangement links TRBV29-1 to TRBJ2-3; D is possibly TRBD2 (6 bases). The CDR3 is 11 residues long. Germline assignment: CDR1 SQVTM and CDR2 ANQGSEA. The CDR3 loop reads CSGLTSGTQYF. DNA for the CDR3: TGCTCCGGCCTGACTAGTGGTACGCAGTATTTT.

Many counts were recorded for this clonotype. This chain connects TRBV10-3 to TRBJ1-3; D not certain. V was cut by 11 bases and J by 2 bases, with 13 bases left in between. This CDR3 is built from 13 residues. Looked up from germline, CDR1 is ENHRY and CDR2 is SYGVKD. The DNA for the CDR3 is TGTGCCTCCCTGTCCCTTGCTGGAAACACCATATATTTT. This codes for CASLSLAGNTIYF.

The V gene is TRBV20-1, the J gene TRBJ2-1, with D perhaps being TRBD1 or TRBD2 (6 bases each). V was trimmed by 5 bases and J by 6 bases, leaving 8 bases between them. Germline V gives CDR1 DFQATT, CDR2 SNEGSKA (reference sequence). This CDR3 contains 11 residues. This CDR3 is CSAEGGNEQFF. CDR3 bases: TGCAGTGCTGAGGGGGGCAATGAGCAGTTCTTC.

This clonotype has more than one count but fewer than ten. The chain links TRBV29-1 to TRBJ1-1, with D maybe TRBD1 (5 bases). The CDR3 has 14 residues. Germline V lookup: CDR1 SQVTM, CDR2 ANQGSEA. V was pared by 1 base and J by 5 bases, with 14 bases between. CDR3 nucleotides: TGCAGCGTTGAAGCTGTCGGTCGACAGACTGAAGCTTTCTTT. Its protein is CSVEAVGRQTEAFF.

The chain joins TRBV24-1 to TRBJ2-3, with 9 nucleotides matching TRBD1. The V and J ends lost 4 bases and 4 bases, in that order; junction bases with no gene match: 8. Germline V gene sequence: CDR1 KGHDR, CDR2 SFDVKD. This CDR3 spans 16 amino acids. The CDR3: CATSDRTGGAADTQYF. CDR3 sequence (DNA): TGTGCCACCAGTGACCGCACAGGGGGCGCAGCAGATACGCAGTATTTT.

This clonotype was counted a few times. This rearrangement joins TRBV7-9 to TRBJ1-1, with 9 bases identical to TRBD1. V dropped 5 bases and J dropped 5; count of bases not matched to a gene: 9. Germline-derived CDR1 and CDR2 are SEHNR and FQNEAQ (reference sequence). This CDR3 is built from 15 residues. The CDR3, as DNA: TGTGCCAGCAGCCCCCGGGACAGGGTAAGGACTGAAGCTTTCTTT. Protein product: CASSPRDRVRTEAFF.

The chain combines TRBV11-1 with TRBJ2-7; 9 positions match TRBD2. CDR1 SGHAT and CDR2 FQDESV come from the germline V gene (reference sequence). The CDR3 runs to 19 residues. J was trimmed by 2 bases and V by 5 bases; bases with no gene match: 19. The CDR3 reads CASSTRGPLTSGTPYEQYF. As DNA, the CDR3 is TGTGCCAGCAGCACCAGAGGGCCCCTGACTAGCGGAACCCCCTACGAGCAGTACTTC.

This chain joins TRBV20-1 and TRBJ1-4; 9 nucleotides line up with TRBD1. V shed 6 bases and J 6 bases; nucleotides not matched to a gene: 5. This CDR3 has 13 residues. Germline lookup yields CDR1 DFQATT and CDR2 SNEGSKA (reference sequence). CDR3 DNA sequence: TGCAGTGCCACGACAGGGGGTGATGAAAAACTGTTTTTT. Encoded protein: CSATTGGDEKLFF.

V is TRBV20-1 and J is TRBJ2-7; 8 bases align to TRBD2. The CDR3 totals 18 residues. Germline CDR1 and CDR2: DFQATT and SNEGSKA (reference sequence). After removal of 3 bases from V and 1 base from J, the junction contained 17 bases not matched to a gene. This chain's CDR3 is CSASRAGGLLTSSYEQYF. As DNA, the CDR3 is TGCAGTGCTAGTAGGGCGGGAGGACTCCTAACCTCATCCTACGAGCAGTACTTC.

At least ten counts were recorded for this clonotype. V gene TRBV12-3 or TRBV12-4 combines with J gene TRBJ1-1; D is uncertain. Trimming pared 8 bases from V and 7 bases from J, leaving 11 bases between. The CDR3 length is 11 residues. CDR3 nucleotides: TGTGCCAGCGGGTCCGGAATTGAAGCTTTCTTT. This sequence encodes CASGSGIEAFF.

This clonotype was recorded a few times. V and J are TRBV7-9 and TRBJ2-3, with a tentative D call TRBD2 (6 bases). The germline V and J ends were trimmed by 1 base and 2 bases, with 13 bases remaining between them. This CDR3 has 16 amino acids. The V gene's germline CDR1 is SEHNR and CDR2 FQNEAQ (reference sequence). The CDR3 is CASSLEVAVVTDTQYF. DNA for the CDR3: TGTGCCAGCAGCTTAGAAGTAGCGGTTGTCACAGATACGCAGTATTTT.

This clonotype has ten or more counts. The genes are TRBV7-9 and TRBJ2-7; 8 bases match TRBD1. Germline lookup yields CDR1 SEHNR and CDR2 FQNEAQ (reference sequence). The J segment lost 4 bases and the V segment lost 0 bases, leaving 2 bases of the junction unmatched. CDR3 length: 14 amino acids. In DNA form, the CDR3 reads TGTGCCAGCAGCTTAGCGACAGGGGTATACGAGCAGTACTTC. Translation gives CASSLATGVYEQYF.

This clonotype was counted only a few times. The chain couples TRBV7-9 to TRBJ1-1, with D maybe TRBD1 (6 bases). The germline gives CDR1 SEHNR, CDR2 FQNEAQ (reference sequence). Trimming took 5 bases from V and 1 from J, leaving 11 bases between them. This CDR3 spans 14 amino acids. This CDR3 reads CASSPTTGNTEAFF. In DNA, the CDR3 is TGTGCCAGCAGCCCGACGACAGGGAACACTGAAGCTTTCTTT.

This clonotype has just a few counts. The chain has TRBV7-6 and TRBJ2-1; 7 positions agree with TRBD2. The CDR3 length is 15 residues. The V and J ends lost 4 bases and 0 bases, in that order; junction bases with no gene match: 3. Germline assignment: CDR1 SGHVS and CDR2 FNYEAQ. Here the CDR3 reads CASSSRTSSYNEQFF. The CDR3, as DNA: TGTGCCAGCAGCTCCCGGACTAGCTCCTACAATGAGCAGTTCTTC.

This clonotype was observed a handful of times. The CDR3 DNA is TGTGCCAGCAGCGTTCTCGGGACTGAAGCTTTCTTT. As protein: CASSVLGTEAFF. V is TRBV27 and J is TRBJ1-1; D unclear. This CDR3 spans 12 amino acids. Germline V gene data show CDR1 as MNHEY and CDR2 as SMNVEV (reference sequence). Trimming took 6 bases from V and 5 from J, leaving 10 bases between them.

The chain has TRBV11-1 and TRBJ1-2; D is uncertain. Germline lookup yields CDR1 SGHAT and CDR2 FQDESV (reference sequence). V was cut by 1 base and J by 8 bases, with 11 bases left in between. The CDR3 loop spans 13 amino acids. DNA for the CDR3: TGTGCCAGCAGCTTAGATGTCACCTTAGGCTACACCTTC. It yields the protein CASSLDVTLGYTF.

This chain connects TRBV6-2 or TRBV6-3 to TRBJ2-7; D may be TRBD2 (6 bases). The CDR3 totals 16 residues. Trimming shortened V by 3 bases and J by 1 base, and 16 bases separated the two germline ends. In germline, CDR1 is MNHEY, CDR2 SVGEGT. CDR3 DNA sequence: TGTGCCAGCAGTTATTCCCCCTCCGGGACTTCCTACGAGCAGTACTTC. Protein: CASSYSPSGTSYEQYF.

This clonotype was observed many times. The CDR3: CASREGTSAYNEQFF. DNA for the CDR3: TGTGCCAGCAGAGAGGGGACTAGCGCATACAATGAGCAGTTCTTC. This sequence joins TRBV7-9 and TRBJ2-1, with 10 positions matching TRBD2. The J segment lost 4 bases and the V segment lost 6 bases, leaving 6 bases of the junction unmatched. CDR1 SEHNR and CDR2 FQNEAQ come from the germline V gene (reference sequence). The CDR3 length is 15 residues.

This clonotype was observed a handful of times. At one end, the junction sequence differs from germline, possibly due to a read error. This sequence joins TRBV7-7 and TRBJ2-2; D might be TRBD1 or TRBD2, each matching 5 bases. CDR3 length: 16 residues. CDR1 is SSHAT and CDR2 is FNYEAQ in the germline V gene (reference sequence). CDR3 nucleotide sequence: TGTGCTAGCAGCTTAGGTCCGGGACCGGCGACCGGGGAGCTGTTTTTT. Protein sequence: CASSLGPGPATGELFF.

This clonotype was seen ten or more times. V usage is TRBV3-1 and J usage is TRBJ2-2, with D hard to call. The CDR3 spans 14 residues. In germline, CDR1 is LGHDT, CDR2 YNNKEL (reference sequence). V shed 3 bases and J shed 1 base, with 6 bases lying between them. The CDR3 is CASSHYGNTGELFF. The CDR3 DNA reads as TGTGCCAGCAGCCACTATGGGAACACCGGGGAGCTGTTTTTT.

V is TRBV4-2 and J is TRBJ2-5; possibly TRBD2 for D (6 bases). The germline gives CDR1 LGHNA, CDR2 YNFKEQ. CDR3 length equals 14 residues. The V gene lost 5 bases and the J gene lost 5 bases, with 15 bases spanning the gap. The CDR3 DNA reads TGTGCCAGCAGCTCCTCCAGCGGGTGGGAGACCCAGTACTTC. Protein: CASSSSSGWETQYF.

The sample holds many counts of this clonotype. The rearrangement joins TRBV7-8 to TRBJ2-3; TRBD2 is a possible D gene (5 bases). CDR3 length equals 14 residues. Germline V CDR1 and CDR2: SGHVS, FQNEAQ. V shed 5 bases and J shed 5 bases, with 14 bases lying between them. CDR3 DNA: TGTGCCAGCAGCCCGGAGGCCCCCGGAGATACGCAGTATTTT. Translating it yields CASSPEAPGDTQYF.

This clonotype was counted at least ten times. The chain links TRBV20-1 to TRBJ1-1, with D perhaps matching TRBD1 (5 bases). V was clipped by 3 bases and J by 3 bases, with 11 bases between them. CDR3 size: 13 residues. In germline, CDR1 is DFQATT, CDR2 SNEGSKA (reference sequence). CDR3 bases: TGCAGTGCTAGTGCGGGGCGGGACACTGAAGCTTTCTTT. Its protein product is CSASAGRDTEAFF.

This clonotype was recorded many times. The chain joins TRBV10-1 to TRBJ2-1, with 12 nucleotides matching TRBD2. Germline CDR1 is WNHNN and CDR2 is SYGVQD (reference sequence). This CDR3 region has 15 residues. V dropped 0 bases and J dropped 6; count of bases not matched to a gene: 0. This chain's CDR3 is CASSESTSGGNEQFF. For the CDR3, the DNA is TGCGCCAGCAGTGAGTCGACTAGCGGGGGCAATGAGCAGTTCTTC.